This T cell receptor beta chain emerged from a study of regulatory T cells in long-lasting Graves disease. The time point: newly diagnosed GD, antithyroid drugs for less than 3 months. The TCR library was made from RNA that had been extracted from PBMCs in TRIzol. Each of the patients was recruited from an endocrinology department situated in Xi'an, China. HTBI primers from iRepertoire and Arm-PCR of CDR3 regions yielded the TCR beta libraries. A single record per CDR3 protein comes from TCRdb applying MiXCR to the multiplex PCR reads. The table includes 300,000 to 400,000 distinct CDR3 sequences, over 15% detected once. Study-wide results and caveats: In persistent patients, shared public clonotypes (more than 2,500) outnumbered those in new patients (about 1,000). Patients with persistent disease showed a bias toward TRBV28, TRBJ1-2 and TRBJ2-5. For persistent Graves' patients, TCR diversity was lower than for newly diagnosed ones.

This clonotype was seen at least ten times. Its cognate antigen is unknown. Trimming pared 3 bases from V and 3 bases from J, leaving 17 bases between. Germline loops: CDR1 MDHEN, CDR2 SYDVKM. This CDR3 contains 16 residues. The material sequenced was peripheral blood mononuclear cells (PBMCs), taken at new diagnosis, from a patient treated with antithyroid drugs. The source is a female donor with Graves disease. The chain is built from TRBV28 and TRBJ1-1, with D possibly being TRBD1 (5 bases). The CDR3 DNA reads as TGTGCCAGCAGTTTGGGTGGCCGACAGTGGCACACTGAAGCTTTCTTT. This codes for CASSLGGRQWHTEAFF.